Sequencing of this T cell receptor (beta chain) was carried out in a study of shared clonotypes between healthy human individuals. TCRdb keeps only in-frame clones here, not all; method: immunoSEQ multiplex PCR. Counted here are about 2.1 million clones, just over 90% occurring once; the ten biggest clones make up more than 1.5%. In germline, CDR1 is SSHAT, CDR2 FNYEAQ (reference sequence). CDR3 size: 14 residues. Trimming removed 5 bases at V and 2 bases at J, with 11 bases between. Only CD45RO-negative cells positively selected for CCR7 counted as naive CD8 cells, so terminally differentiated effector memory CD45RA+ cells were excluded.

The rearrangement uses TRBV7-7 and TRBJ2-3; TRBD1 might be the D (5 bases). The sequenced material came from naive CD8+ T cells from PBMCs. The receptor was derived from a man aged 18 to 35 in good health. Some clones in this sample may be carry-over from other donors' samples. CDR3 in amino acids: CASSRLTATDTQYF. DNA of the CDR3: TGTGCCAGCAGCCGGTTGACAGCCACAGATACGCAGTATTTT.